This T cell receptor (beta chain) was documented in a study of shared clonotypes between healthy human individuals (dated by TCRdb to 2019 to 2021). About the investigation overall: The cohort included three men and a couple of women between 18 and 49 years of age. For each donor, CD4 naive and CD4 memory were each run on three plates, CD8 naive on two plates, and CD8 memory on one plate. Per donor, leukapheresis produced somewhere between about 0.94 and 9.5 billion PBMCs. To estimate repertoire size and how much clonotypes are shared between individuals, the study performed deep sequencing of blood TCR repertoires from roughly five healthy adults. To increase sequencing depth and limit assay-specific biases, different laboratories used diverse techniques to prepare libraries and sequence TCR repertoires. What the work shows at the level of the full study, not this receptor alone: Based on pairwise subsampling, the degree of clonotype sharing among donors was expected to be affected by sequencing depth. Estimated clonotype richness was generally larger for naive than for memory subsets. Incomplete sequencing was indicated by rarefaction of sorted-subset datasets, despite the large sequencing depth. Only blood was sampled, and tissue TCR repertoires likely differ from those in blood. Sharing across several donors was observed for roughly 5% of naive CD4, over 3% of naive CD8, about 2.3% of memory CD4, and about 0.4% of memory CD8 clonotypes. Higher generation probabilities were observed for clonotypes shared by all four sorted-subset donors than for non-shared clonotypes. The small number of donors limited the genetic and exposure-history diversity represented.

CD8 naive samples were CD45RO-negative cells positively selected for CCR7, giving a CD45RA+CCR7+ population that excluded TemRA cells. The donors were healthy, HIV-negative adults who had no recently reported acute infections or vaccinations. Every donor was a Caucasian adult living in Nashville, Tennessee, USA. After blood collection by leukapheresis, PBMCs were isolated using Ficoll-Histopaque density gradient centrifugation and then cryopreserved in the vapor phase of liquid nitrogen. Purity and quantity of every magnetically sorted T cell population were checked by analytical flow cytometry. Genomic DNA was isolated from every sorted fraction and measured by UV absorbance on a Nanodrop 2000c. From a lookup of the germline V gene, CDR1 and CDR2 are SGHTS and YDEGEE. Relative to germline, V is 1 base shorter and J is 2 bases shorter, with 20 bases between their ends. The cysteine opens and the phenylalanine closes a CDR3 of 18 amino acids. Of all the DNA, just the CDR3 is kept, 54 bases in frame from base 1.

Using the deep immunoSEQ assay, multiplex PCR amplified TCR CDR3 regions from genomic DNA. For each cell subset, the extracted genomic DNA was distributed evenly across all wells of several immunoSEQ 96-well plates, and each plate served as one replicate. For sorted subsets, each replicate PCR was loaded with about 0.2 ug genomic DNA, equivalent to 30,000 to 35,000 T cell genomes. Purified libraries were measured with a Qubit 3.0 fluorometer, size-checked on a Bioanalyzer 2100, and measured again with the KAPA Library Quantification kit. Every immunoSEQ 96-well plate was sequenced on a dedicated single-read 150-cycle Illumina NextSeq 550 flow cell. From the authors' description of their analysis: The immunoSEQ output contained only junctional sequences without quality scores, so filtering could not match that applied to full-length reads. Sequences were annotated with PyIR, a Python wrapper for IgBLAST v1.9, and V/J genes and CDR3 were assigned using IMGT germline references. Any read was removed if the V/J assignment was weak (E-value above 1e-6), the CDR3 was missing, or the read contained stop codons, out-of-frame junctions, or ambiguous translated residues. A V3J clonotype was defined by an identical inferred V gene, J gene, and CDR3 amino acid sequence. The percentage overlap between two repertoires was calculated by dividing the number of shared unique clonotypes by the size of the smaller repertoire. Richness of each repertoire was evaluated using RTK rarefaction, the Chao1 estimator, and Recon v2.1 estimates of unobserved clonotypes. Generation probabilities for all TCRbeta clonotypes obtained by the gDNA method from a few donors were computed using OLGA. The table comes from immuneACCESS by way of TCRdb, which keeps in-frame sequences with V and J called. Part of the clones is missing from these tables; in studies checked, under half for an unresolved V gene and the rest for unknown reasons. The V and J calls and clone size were taken over from that table, and D and trimming were inferred from the DNA. This sample comprises about 2 million clones, around 96% of them detected only once. 1% to 1.3% of the sample is in the top ten clones.

Regarding this clone: This receptor's antigen is unknown. No qualities accompany the bases; no much larger clone lies one base away.

The chain uses TRBV5-8 and TRBJ2-3, with an unclear D gene assignment. Material for sequencing was naive CD8+ T cells sorted from blood. Reading the label with the study, this specimen's cell subset or site is: CD45RA+CCR7+. This clonotype was sampled from a young man in good health. CDR3 sequence: CASSLTSSIDSFTDTQYF. The nucleotide sequence reads TGTGCCAGCAGCTTGACGTCCTCCATCGATTCCTTCACAGATACGCAGTATTTT.